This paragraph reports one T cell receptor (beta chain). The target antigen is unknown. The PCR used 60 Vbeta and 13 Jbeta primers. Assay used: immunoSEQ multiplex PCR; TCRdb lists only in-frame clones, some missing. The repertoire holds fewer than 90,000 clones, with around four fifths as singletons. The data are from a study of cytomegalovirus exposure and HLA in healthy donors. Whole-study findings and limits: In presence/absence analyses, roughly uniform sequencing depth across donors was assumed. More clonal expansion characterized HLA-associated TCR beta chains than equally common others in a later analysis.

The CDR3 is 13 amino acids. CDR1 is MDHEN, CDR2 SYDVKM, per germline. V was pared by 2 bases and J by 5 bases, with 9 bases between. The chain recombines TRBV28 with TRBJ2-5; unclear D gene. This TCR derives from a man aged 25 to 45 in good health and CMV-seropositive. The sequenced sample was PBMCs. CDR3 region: CASSLPARETQYF. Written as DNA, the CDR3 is TGTGCCAGCAGTTTACCAGCTAGGGAGACCCAGTACTTC.